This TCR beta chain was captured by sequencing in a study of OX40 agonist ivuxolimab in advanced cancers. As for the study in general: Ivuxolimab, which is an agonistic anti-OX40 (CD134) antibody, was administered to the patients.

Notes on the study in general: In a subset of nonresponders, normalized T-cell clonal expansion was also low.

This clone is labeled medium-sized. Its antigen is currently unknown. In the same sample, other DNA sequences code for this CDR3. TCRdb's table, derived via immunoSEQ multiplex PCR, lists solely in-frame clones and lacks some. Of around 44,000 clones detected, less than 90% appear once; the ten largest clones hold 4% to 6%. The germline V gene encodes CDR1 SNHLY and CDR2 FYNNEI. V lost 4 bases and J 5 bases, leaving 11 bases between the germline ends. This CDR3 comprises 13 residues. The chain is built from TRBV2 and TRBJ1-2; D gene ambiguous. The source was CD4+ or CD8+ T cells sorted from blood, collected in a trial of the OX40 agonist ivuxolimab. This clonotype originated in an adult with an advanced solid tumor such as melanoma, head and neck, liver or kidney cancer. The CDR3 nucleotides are TGTGCCAGCAGTGGGACTTTATTTTATGGCTACACCTTC. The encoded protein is CASSGTLFYGYTF.